The 14 T cell receptor beta chains below were found in one sample sequenced in a study of PD-L1 blockade in urothelial cancer. Measured with immunoSEQ multiplex PCR; TCRdb has only the in-frame clones, and not every one. The profile shows about 48,000 clones, 70% to 90% of them singletons. The time point is: peripheral blood 6 weeks after treatment start. The sample consisted of PBMCs, taken around atezolizumab (anti-PD-L1) treatment. The receptors come from a man aged 65 to 79 with urothelial cancer.

V gene TRBV4-2 combines with J gene TRBJ2-5; 15 bases align to TRBD2. The J call is doubtful: the DNA matches TRBJ2-7 better. Looked up from germline, CDR1 is LGHNA and CDR2 is YNFKEQ. The CDR3 covers 19 residues. This CDR3 reads CASSQVGLAGGPGPREQYF. CDR3 in DNA: TGTGCCAGCAGCCAAGTCGGACTAGCGGGAGGGCCGGGCCCCCGCGAGCAGTACTTC.

V and J are TRBV7-6 and TRBJ2-2, with 7 nucleotides matching TRBD1. This CDR3 has 17 amino acids. Germline CDR1 is SGHVS and CDR2 is FNYEAQ. The J segment lost 1 base and the V segment lost 3 bases, leaving 8 bases of the junction unmatched. CDR3 sequence (DNA): TGTGCCAGCAGCTTCCGTAGGGACAGTGGGAACACCGGGGAGCTGTTTTTT. Its protein product is CASSFRRDSGNTGELFF.

The CDR3 sequence: CSVGDSTGELFF. The CDR3 DNA reads as TGCAGCGTTGGAGACAGCACCGGGGAGCTGTTTTTT. The chain has TRBV29-1 and TRBJ2-2, with D tentatively TRBD1 (5 bases). Trimming took off 4 bases at V and 4 bases at J, with 7 bases between the two ends. CDR3 length equals 12 residues. Germline values: CDR1 SQVTM, CDR2 ANQGSEA.

The chain links TRBV6-5 to TRBJ1-3; D is uncertain. CDR3 length: 13 residues. Germline V gene data show CDR1 as MNHEY and CDR2 as SVGAGI. The V gene lost 8 bases and the J gene lost 3 bases, with 11 bases spanning the gap. As DNA, the CDR3 is TGTGCCAGCTCTTACAGCAGTGGAAACACCATATATTTT. Its protein is CASSYSSGNTIYF.

The chain recombines TRBV5-1 with TRBJ1-4, with TRBD1 matching 8 bases. In germline, CDR1 is SGHRS, CDR2 YFSETQ. The CDR3 totals 17 residues. J was trimmed by 8 bases and V by 0 bases; bases with no gene match: 12. Here the CDR3 reads CASSLGSGGAGEEKLFF. CDR3 bases: TGCGCCAGCAGCTTGGGCTCAGGGGGCGCAGGTGAAGAAAAACTGTTTTTT.

This chain links TRBV28 with TRBJ2-1, with 7 bases aligning to TRBD1. The length of the CDR3 is 15 residues. Germline lookup yields CDR1 MDHEN and CDR2 SYDVKM. The ends lost 5 bases at V and 1 base at J; junction bases unmatched: 5. The CDR3 DNA reads TGTGCCAGCAGTCCGTTGACAGGGTCCTACAATGAGCAGTTCTTC. This codes for CASSPLTGSYNEQFF.

This sequence joins TRBV5-1 and TRBJ2-7; 7 bases fit TRBD1. The CDR3 extends over 13 amino acids. The junction had 2 bases not matched to a gene; V was cut back by 3 bases and J by 2 bases. The V gene's germline CDR1 is SGHRS and CDR2 YFSETQ. Here the CDR3 reads CASSSGTAYEQYF. The DNA of the CDR3 is TGCGCCAGCAGCTCCGGGACAGCCTACGAGCAGTACTTC.

J is TRBJ2-1 and V is TRBV27; 9 bases agree with TRBD1. The CDR3 sequence is 14 residues long. The junction had 3 bases not matched to a gene; V was cut back by 6 bases and J by 3 bases. The germline V gene has CDR1 MNHEY and CDR2 SMNVEV (reference sequence). The CDR3 protein is CASRTGGDYNEQFF. CDR3 coding DNA: TGTGCCAGCAGAACAGGGGGCGACTACAATGAGCAGTTCTTC.

The chain uses TRBV18 and TRBJ2-3, with D possibly being TRBD2 (5 bases). The V end was cut by 3 bases, the J end by 1 base, with 8 bases between. Germline V gene lookup returns CDR1 KGHSH and CDR2 LQKENI. The CDR3 runs to 14 residues. DNA of the CDR3: TGTGCCAGCTCACCTCGGACTCGCACAGATACGCAGTATTTT. This gives the protein CASSPRTRTDTQYF. Drawing the rest from reference TRBV18 and TRBJ2-3, the complete variable domain is NAGVMQNPRHLVRRRGQEARLRCSPMKGHSHVYWYRQLPEEGLKFMVYLQKENIIDESGMPKERFSAEFPKEGPSILRIQQVVRGDSAAYFCASSPRTRTDTQYFGPGTRLTVL.

This clone has at least ten counts. The chain recombines TRBV14 with TRBJ2-7; 8 bases fit TRBD2. Trimming at V came to 1 base and at J to 2 bases, leaving 13 bases not matched to a gene. Germline CDR1 SGHDN, CDR2 FVKESK. This CDR3 has 18 residues. CDR3 nucleotides: TGTGCCAGCAGCCAAGTGTTTCCTAGCGGGCCTACAACCTACGAGCAGTACTTC. It yields the protein CASSQVFPSGPTTYEQYF.

J is TRBJ2-7 and V is TRBV28; maybe TRBD2 (5 bases). This CDR3 has 13 residues. The germline V and J ends were trimmed by 7 bases and 2 bases, with 12 bases remaining between them. Germline V CDR1 and CDR2: MDHEN, SYDVKM. For the CDR3, the DNA is TGTGCCAGCACCTCGGGAACTACCTACGAGCAGTACTTC. Translated: CASTSGTTYEQYF.

The CDR3: CASPSGQGSVGELFF. The DNA for the CDR3 is TGCGCCAGCCCTAGTGGACAGGGGTCGGTGGGGGAGCTGTTTTTT. V is TRBV10-1 and J is TRBJ2-2, with TRBD1 identical over 9 bases. Germline loops: CDR1 WNHNN, CDR2 SYGVQD (reference sequence). The J segment lost 8 bases and the V segment lost 8 bases, leaving 12 bases of the junction unmatched. The CDR3 is 15 amino acids.

In its sample, this clone was seen once. This rearrangement joins TRBV5-1 to TRBJ2-5, with 7 bases fitting TRBD1. V gave up 7 bases and J gave up 5 bases; unmatched junction bases: 5. From germline, CDR1 is SGHRS and CDR2 YFSETQ. The CDR3 consists of 12 residues. CDR3: CASRQGGETQYF. The CDR3 nucleotides read TGCGCCAGCCGACAGGGCGGGGAGACCCAGTACTTC. Based on the CDR3 plus reference TRBV5-1 and TRBJ2-5, the full variable domain is KAGVTQTPRYLIKTRGQQVTLSCSPISGHRSVSWYQQTPGQGLQFLFEYFSETQRNKGNFPGRFSGRQFSNSRSEMNVSTLELGDSALYLCASRQGGETQYFGPGTRLLVL.

This sequence joins TRBV28 and TRBJ1-5; 9 bases fit TRBD1. CDR1 and CDR2 from the germline V gene are MDHEN and SYDVKM. After removal of 5 bases from V and 2 bases from J, the junction contained 13 bases not matched to a gene. The CDR3 length is 18 residues. CDR3 DNA sequence: TGTGCCAGCAGTGGACCCCTCGGGGGACAGGGAGGCAATCAGCCCCAGCATTTT. Translation gives CASSGPLGGQGGNQPQHF.